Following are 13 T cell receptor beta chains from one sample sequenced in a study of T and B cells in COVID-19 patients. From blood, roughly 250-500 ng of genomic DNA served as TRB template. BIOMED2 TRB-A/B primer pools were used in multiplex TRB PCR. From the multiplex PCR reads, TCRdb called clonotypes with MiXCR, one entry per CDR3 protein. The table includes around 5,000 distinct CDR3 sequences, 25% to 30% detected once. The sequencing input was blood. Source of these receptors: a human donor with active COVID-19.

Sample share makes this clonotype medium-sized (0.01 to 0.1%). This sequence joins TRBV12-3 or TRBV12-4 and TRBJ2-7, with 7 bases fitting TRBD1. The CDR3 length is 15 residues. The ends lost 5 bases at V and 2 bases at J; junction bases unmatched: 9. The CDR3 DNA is TGTGCCAGCAGTCCCCAGACAGGGATAACCTACGAGCAGTACTTC. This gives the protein CASSPQTGITYEQYF.

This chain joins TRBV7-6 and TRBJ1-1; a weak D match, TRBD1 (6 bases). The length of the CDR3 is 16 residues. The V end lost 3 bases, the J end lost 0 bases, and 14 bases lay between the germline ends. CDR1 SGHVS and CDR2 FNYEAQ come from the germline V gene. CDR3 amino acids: CASSFLSQGMNTEAFF. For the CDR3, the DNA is TGTGCCAGCAGCTTTTTGAGTCAGGGGATGAACACTGAAGCTTTCTTT.

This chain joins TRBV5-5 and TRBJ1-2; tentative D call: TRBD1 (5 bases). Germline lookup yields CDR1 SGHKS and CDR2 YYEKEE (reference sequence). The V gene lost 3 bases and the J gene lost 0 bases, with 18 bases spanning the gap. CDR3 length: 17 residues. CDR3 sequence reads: CASSWGPSTFTNYGYTF. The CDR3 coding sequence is TGTGCCAGCAGCTGGGGCCCGTCTACCTTTACTAACTATGGCTACACCTTC.

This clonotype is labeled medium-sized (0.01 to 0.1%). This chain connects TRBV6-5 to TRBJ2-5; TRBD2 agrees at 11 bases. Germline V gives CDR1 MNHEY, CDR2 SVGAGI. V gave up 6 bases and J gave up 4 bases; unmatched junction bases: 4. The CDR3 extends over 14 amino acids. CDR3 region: CASSRLAGRETQYF. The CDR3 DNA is TGTGCCAGCAGCAGACTAGCGGGAAGAGAGACCCAGTACTTC.

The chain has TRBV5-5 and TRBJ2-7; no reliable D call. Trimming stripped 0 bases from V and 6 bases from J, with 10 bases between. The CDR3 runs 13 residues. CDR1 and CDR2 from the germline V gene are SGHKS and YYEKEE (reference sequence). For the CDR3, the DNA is TGTGCCAGCAGCTTGGACGGGCCCTTCGAGCAGTACTTC. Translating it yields CASSLDGPFEQYF.

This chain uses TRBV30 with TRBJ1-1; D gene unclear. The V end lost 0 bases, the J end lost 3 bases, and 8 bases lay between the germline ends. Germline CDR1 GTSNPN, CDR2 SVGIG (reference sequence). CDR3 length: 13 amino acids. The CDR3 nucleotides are TGTGCCTGGAGTGTAAGGATGGACACTGAAGCTTTCTTT. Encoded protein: CAWSVRMDTEAFF.

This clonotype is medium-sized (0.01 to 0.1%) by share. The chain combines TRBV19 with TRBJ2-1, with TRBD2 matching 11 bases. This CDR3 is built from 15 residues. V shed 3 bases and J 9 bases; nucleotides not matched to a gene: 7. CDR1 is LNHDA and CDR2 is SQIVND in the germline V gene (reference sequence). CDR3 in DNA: TGTGCCAGTAGTATTCTAGCGGGGGGCTTAAGTGAGCAGTTCTTC. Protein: CASSILAGGLSEQFF.

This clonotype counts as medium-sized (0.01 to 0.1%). CDR3 nucleotides: TGTGCCACCAGCAGAGATAGCCGAACAGGCGGGGAGCTGTTTTTT. Translation: CATSRDSRTGGELFF. The chain is built from TRBV15 and TRBJ2-2; possible D gene TRBD1, 5 bases. Trimming stripped 0 bases from V and 7 bases from J, with 12 bases between. The CDR3 runs to 15 residues. Germline V gene data show CDR1 as LNHNV and CDR2 as YYDKDF (reference sequence).

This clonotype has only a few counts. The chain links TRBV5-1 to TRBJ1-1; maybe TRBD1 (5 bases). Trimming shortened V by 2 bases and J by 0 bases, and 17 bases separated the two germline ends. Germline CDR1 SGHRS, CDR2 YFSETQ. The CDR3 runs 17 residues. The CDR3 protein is CASSLRAGGGMNTEAFF. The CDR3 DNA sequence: TGCGCCAGCAGCTTACGCGCCGGGGGTGGAATGAACACTGAAGCTTTCTTT. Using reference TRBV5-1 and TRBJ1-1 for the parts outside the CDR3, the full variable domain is KAGVTQTPRYLIKTRGQQVTLSCSPISGHRSVSWYQQTPGQGLQFLFEYFSETQRNKGNFPGRFSGRQFSNSRSEMNVSTLELGDSALYLCASSLRAGGGMNTEAFFGQGTRLTVV.

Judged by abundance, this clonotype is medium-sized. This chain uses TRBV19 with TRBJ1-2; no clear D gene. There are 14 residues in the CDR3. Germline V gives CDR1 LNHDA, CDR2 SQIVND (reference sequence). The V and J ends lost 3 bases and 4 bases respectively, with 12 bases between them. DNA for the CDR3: TGTGCCAGTAGTATTGATCCCGGACGCTATGGCTACACCTTC. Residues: CASSIDPGRYGYTF.

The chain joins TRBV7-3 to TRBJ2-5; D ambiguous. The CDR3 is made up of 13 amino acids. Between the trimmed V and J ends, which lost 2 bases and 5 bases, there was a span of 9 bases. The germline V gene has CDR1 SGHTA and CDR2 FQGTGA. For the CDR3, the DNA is TGTGCCAGCAGCTTATCAGGTGCGGAGACCCAGTACTTC. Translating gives CASSLSGAETQYF.

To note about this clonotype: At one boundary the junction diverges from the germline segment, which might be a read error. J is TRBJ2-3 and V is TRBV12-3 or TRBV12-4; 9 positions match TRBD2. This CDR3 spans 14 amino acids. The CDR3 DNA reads TGTGCCAGCAGATTAGCGGGGGGCACAGATACGCAGTATTTT. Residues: CASRLAGGTDTQYF.

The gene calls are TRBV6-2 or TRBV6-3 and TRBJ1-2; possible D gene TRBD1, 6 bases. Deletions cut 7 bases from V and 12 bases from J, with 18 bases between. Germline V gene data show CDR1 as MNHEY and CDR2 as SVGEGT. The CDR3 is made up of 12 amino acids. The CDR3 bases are TGTGCCAGCAACGCCGGGGGGGGCGGCCACACCTTC. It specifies CASNAGGGGHTF.